Given below is one T cell receptor (beta chain) in context. Produced via immunoSEQ multiplex PCR; TCRdb's table is partial and in-frame only. The data hold 25,000 to 30,000 clones, with approximately 84% observed a single time. These data originate in a study of OX40 agonist ivuxolimab in advanced cancers. The V gene end was trimmed by 3 bases and the J gene end by 6 bases; junction bases not matched to a gene: 5. The CDR3 is 15 amino acids. Germline lookup yields CDR1 MNHEY and CDR2 SMNVEV (reference sequence). The rearrangement uses TRBV27 and TRBJ2-1; the match to TRBD1 covers 10 bases. This TCR was sampled from an adult with an advanced solid tumor such as melanoma, head and neck, liver or kidney cancer. This sample comprised CD4+ or CD8+ T cells sorted from blood, obtained in a trial of the OX40 agonist ivuxolimab. CDR3 amino acids: CASSFWDRGPNEQFF. DNA for the CDR3: TGTGCCAGCAGTTTTTGGGACAGGGGCCCCAATGAGCAGTTCTTC.